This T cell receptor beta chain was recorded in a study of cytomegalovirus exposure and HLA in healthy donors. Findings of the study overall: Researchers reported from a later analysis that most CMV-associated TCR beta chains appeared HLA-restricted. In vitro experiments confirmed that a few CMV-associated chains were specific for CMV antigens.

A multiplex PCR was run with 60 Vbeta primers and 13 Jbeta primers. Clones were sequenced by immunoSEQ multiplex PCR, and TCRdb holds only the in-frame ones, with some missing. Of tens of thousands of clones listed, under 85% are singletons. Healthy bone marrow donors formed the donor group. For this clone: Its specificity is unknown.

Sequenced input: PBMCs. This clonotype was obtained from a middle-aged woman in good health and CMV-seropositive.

The CDR3 region is CASRESTATEKLFF. The CDR3 nucleotides read TGTGCCAGCAGAGAATCGACAGCTACTGAAAAACTGTTTTTT. The V gene is TRBV28, the J gene TRBJ1-4, with D possibly being TRBD1 (5 bases). V was clipped by 6 bases and J by 7 bases, with 15 bases between them. This CDR3 has 14 amino acids. Per germline, CDR1 MDHEN and CDR2 SYDVKM.